The 12 T cell receptor beta chains presented below share a single source sample, sequenced in a study of T cells in Graves' hyperthyroidism and ophthalmopathy. Authors of the study amplified TCR beta CDR3 regions from RNA transcripts. Primed by the HTBI set, a first-round RT-PCR was run on the TCR CDR3. MiXCR, applied by TCRdb to the multiplex PCR reads, yields one record per CDR3 protein. The table shows under 450,000 distinct CDR3 sequences, with about 13% occurring only once. The sample was blood. The source is a man younger than 45 with Graves' hyperthyroidism that later progressed to Graves' ophthalmopathy.

This clonotype was seen ten or more times. The rearrangement links TRBV18 to TRBJ2-7; 10 bases match TRBD2. Germline assignment: CDR1 KGHSH and CDR2 LQKENI. V lost 2 bases to trimming and J lost 3 bases; unmatched junction nucleotides: 7. The CDR3 is 16 amino acids. The CDR3 DNA sequence: TGTGCCAGCTCACCAAATCCGCCTAGCGGGGGCTACGAGCAGTACTTC. Amino acids: CASSPNPPSGGYEQYF.

This clonotype was seen at least ten times. The chain has TRBV2 and TRBJ1-2; D ambiguous. The CDR3 sequence is 13 residues long. Looked up from germline, CDR1 is SNHLY and CDR2 is FYNNEI. The ends were cut back, 4 bases at V and 2 bases at J, with 8 bases in the middle. The DNA of the CDR3 is TGTGCCAGCAGTGTGAACGGGAACTATGGCTACACCTTC. Encoded protein: CASSVNGNYGYTF.

This clonotype showed up many times. The CDR3 here is CASSLFGGADYGYTF. CDR3 DNA: TGCGCCAGCAGCTTGTTCGGGGGCGCGGACTATGGCTACACCTTC. The chain is built from TRBV5-1 and TRBJ1-2, with D perhaps matching TRBD1 (6 bases). The germline gives CDR1 SGHRS, CDR2 YFSETQ. The V end was cut by 1 base, the J end by 3 bases, with 13 bases between. There are 15 residues in the CDR3.

Many counts were recorded for this clonotype. The chain links TRBV12-3 or TRBV12-4 to TRBJ1-5, with unresolved D. Trimming left V 1 base short and J 2 bases short, with 9 bases between. The CDR3 runs 15 residues. The CDR3 sequence is CASSLDGRGNQPQHF. The CDR3 bases are TGTGCCAGCAGTTTAGATGGAAGGGGCAATCAGCCCCAGCATTTT.

This chain connects TRBV6-1 to TRBJ2-2; D possibly matches TRBD1 or TRBD2 (5 bases each). Looked up from germline, CDR1 is MNHNS and CDR2 is SASEGT. The CDR3 sequence is 15 residues long. Trimming shortened V by 6 bases and J by 2 bases, and 13 bases separated the two germline ends. The chain's CDR3 is CASSRWGSNTGELFF. The CDR3 DNA follows: TGTGCCAGCAGCAGGTGGGGGTCAAACACCGGGGAGCTGTTTTTT.

This clonotype was detected ten times or more. The rearrangement joins TRBV24-1 to TRBJ1-5; D ambiguous. This CDR3 has 15 residues. Per germline, CDR1 KGHDR and CDR2 SFDVKD. V was cut by 3 bases and J by 2 bases, with 10 bases left in between. CDR3 protein: CATSDPLDGNQPQHF. The CDR3 DNA reads as TGTGCCACCAGTGATCCGCTCGATGGCAATCAGCCCCAGCATTTT.

This clonotype has a count of ten or more. The chain recombines TRBV12-5 with TRBJ2-3; a weak D match, TRBD1 (6 bases). CDR1 is LGHNT, CDR2 FRNRAP, per germline. V lost 5 bases, J lost 6 bases, and 12 bases lay in between. The CDR3 runs to 13 residues. CDR3 protein: CASGPRGSDTQYF. The CDR3 coding sequence is TGTGCTAGTGGTCCGAGGGGGTCCGATACGCAGTATTTT.

Ten or more counts support this clonotype. The chain combines TRBV12-3 or TRBV12-4 with TRBJ2-2, with 10 bases lining up with TRBD1. The CDR3 spans 15 residues. V shed 5 bases, J shed 6 bases, and the junction held 6 bases outside the gene matches. The chain's CDR3 is CASSRRDRGAGELFF. The CDR3 bases are TGTGCCAGCAGTCGCCGGGACAGGGGTGCCGGGGAGCTGTTTTTT.

This clonotype has a handful of counts. V and J are TRBV6-5 and TRBJ2-1, with TRBD1 as a possible D gene (5 bases). This CDR3 contains 19 residues. Trimming pared 2 bases from V and 5 bases from J, leaving 25 bases between. CDR1 MNHEY and CDR2 SVGAGI come from the germline V gene. CDR3 region: CASSYMTARNEYPNNEQFF. The DNA for the CDR3 is TGTGCCAGCAGTTACATGACAGCCCGAAACGAATATCCTAACAATGAGCAGTTCTTC.

This clonotype was detected ten times or more. The V call is TRBV11-3, the J call TRBJ2-5; D is possibly TRBD2 (6 bases). Trimming cost V 5 bases and J 5 bases, with 18 bases left between them. This CDR3 contains 15 residues. Germline V gene sequence: CDR1 SGHNT, CDR2 YENEEA. The CDR3 sequence is CASSLGTAREETQYF. The CDR3 nucleotides read TGTGCCAGCAGCCTGGGGACCGCACGGGAGGAGACCCAGTACTTC.

This clonotype was observed at least ten times. The rearrangement links TRBV28 to TRBJ1-6, with D tentatively TRBD1 (6 bases). Germline assignment: CDR1 MDHEN and CDR2 SYDVKM. Trimming left V 6 bases short and J 9 bases short, with 18 bases between. This CDR3 is 15 amino acids long. Here the CDR3 DNA reads TGTGCCAGCAGCCAAGGGGGAGGTTGGTCTTCACCCCTCCACTTT. As protein: CASSQGGGWSSPLHF.

This clonotype was seen a handful of times. V and J are TRBV24-1 and TRBJ2-3; 11 bases map to TRBD1. CDR1 is KGHDR and CDR2 is SFDVKD in the germline V gene. Trimming cost V 3 bases and J 4 bases; bases outside gene matches: 5. The CDR3 consists of 16 residues. CDR3 nucleotides: TGTGCCACCAGTGATCTCCGGGACAGGGGGGCAGATACGCAGTATTTT. Translation gives CATSDLRDRGADTQYF.